Below, one T cell receptor beta chain is given with its context. In the source study's methods: Reference gene primers were amplified, and this amplification served to estimate nucleated cell counts. Profiling relied on immunoSEQ multiplex PCR, and the TCRdb table lists in-frame clones only, not all of them. V, J and clone size are those of that table, while D and trimming were read from the DNA. The sample shows about 49,000 clones, around 87% of them seen only once. This entry comes from a study of blood T cell repertoires in COVID-19. Overall study context: Material from acute and convalescent COVID-19 was sourced from the United States, Italy and Spain.

J lost 3 bases, V lost 4 bases, and 7 bases had no gene match. Germline lookup yields CDR1 ENHRY and CDR2 SYGVKD. This CDR3 comprises 15 residues. Seattle patients were enrolled while actively infected and followed longitudinally. The sequenced sample was peripheral blood. The receptor comes from a woman at least 80 years old with COVID-19, enrolled during active disease. This chain connects TRBV10-3 to TRBJ1-2, with TRBD1 identical over 8 bases. In DNA, the CDR3 is TGTGCCATCAGTGGTGACCCGACAGGGGACTATGGCTACACCTTC. It codes for CAISGDPTGDYGYTF.